This T cell receptor beta chain stems from a study of blood T cell repertoires in COVID-19. Study summary: From the United States, Italy and Spain came samples of acute and convalescent COVID-19. In each case, the material was cDNA or gDNA derived from T cells, B-cell-depleted T cells, or PBMCs.

The CDR3 covers 17 residues. V was clipped by 4 bases and J by 3 bases; unmatched bases: 7. Germline assignment: CDR1 SGHNT and CDR2 YYREEE (reference sequence). Original methodology: Quantification of nucleated cells was approximated via reference gene primer amplification. Profiling relied on immunoSEQ multiplex PCR, and the TCRdb table lists in-frame clones only, not all of them. D and trimming come from the DNA, and the V and J calls and clone size come from that table. In the table there are fewer than 200,000 clones, 82% of which are singletons. The Seattle site enrolled patients during active infection and followed them longitudinally.

Specimen: peripheral blood. This clonotype originated in a woman aged 55-70 years with COVID-19, enrolled during active disease. The rearrangement joins TRBV5-4 to TRBJ2-3, with TRBD2 matching over 14 bases. CDR3 protein: CASSIKGLAGVTDTQYF. In DNA, the CDR3 is TGTGCCAGCAGCATAAAGGGACTAGCGGGAGTTACAGATACGCAGTATTTT.